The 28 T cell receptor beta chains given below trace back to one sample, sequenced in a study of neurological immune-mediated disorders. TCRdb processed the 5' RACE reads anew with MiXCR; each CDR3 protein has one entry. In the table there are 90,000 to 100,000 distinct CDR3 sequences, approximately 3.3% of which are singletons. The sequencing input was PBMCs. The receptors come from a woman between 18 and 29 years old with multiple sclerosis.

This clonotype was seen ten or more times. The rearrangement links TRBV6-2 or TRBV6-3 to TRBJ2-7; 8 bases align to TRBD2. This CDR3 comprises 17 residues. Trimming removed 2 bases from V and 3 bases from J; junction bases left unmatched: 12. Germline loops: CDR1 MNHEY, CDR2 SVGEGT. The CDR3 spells CASSYSPAGGPHYEQYF. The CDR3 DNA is TGTGCCAGCAGTTACAGTCCGGCGGGAGGACCACACTACGAGCAGTACTTC.

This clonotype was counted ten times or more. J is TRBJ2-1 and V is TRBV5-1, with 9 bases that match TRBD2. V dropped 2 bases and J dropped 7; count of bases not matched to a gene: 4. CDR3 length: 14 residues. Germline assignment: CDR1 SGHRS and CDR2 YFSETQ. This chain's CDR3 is CASSFGAGGNEQFF. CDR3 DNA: TGCGCCAGCAGCTTTGGAGCGGGAGGTAATGAGCAGTTCTTC. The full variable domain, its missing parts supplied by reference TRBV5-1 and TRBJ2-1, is KAGVTQTPRYLIKTRGQQVTLSCSPISGHRSVSWYQQTPGQGLQFLFEYFSETQRNKGNFPGRFSGRQFSNSRSEMNVSTLELGDSALYLCASSFGAGGNEQFFGPGTRLTVL.

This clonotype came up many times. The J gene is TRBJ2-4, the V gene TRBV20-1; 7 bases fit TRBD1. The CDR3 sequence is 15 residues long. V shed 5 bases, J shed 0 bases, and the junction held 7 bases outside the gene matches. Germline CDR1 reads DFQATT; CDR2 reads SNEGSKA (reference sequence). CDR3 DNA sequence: TGCAGTGCTGAGGACAGGTCAATAGCCAAAAACATTCAGTACTTC. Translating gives CSAEDRSIAKNIQYF.

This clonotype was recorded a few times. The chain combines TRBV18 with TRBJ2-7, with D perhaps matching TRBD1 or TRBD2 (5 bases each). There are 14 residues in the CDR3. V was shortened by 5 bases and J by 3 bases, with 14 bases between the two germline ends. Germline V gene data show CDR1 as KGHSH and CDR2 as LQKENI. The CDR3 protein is CASSFGTENYEQYF. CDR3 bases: TGTGCCAGCTCATTCGGGACGGAGAACTACGAGCAGTACTTC.

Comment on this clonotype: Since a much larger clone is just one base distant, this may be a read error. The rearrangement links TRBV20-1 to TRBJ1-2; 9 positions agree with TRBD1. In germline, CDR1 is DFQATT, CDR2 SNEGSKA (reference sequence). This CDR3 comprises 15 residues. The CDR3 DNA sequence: TGCAGTGTTAGAGATTCCCCGGGACAGGGATATGGCTACACCTTC. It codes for CSVRDSPGQGYGYTF.

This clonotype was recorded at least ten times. The CDR3: CAISDLGNTEAFF. The CDR3 DNA sequence: TGTGCCATCAGTGACCTGGGCAACACTGAAGCTTTCTTT. The V and J genes are TRBV10-3 and TRBJ1-1; unclear D gene. Germline-derived CDR1 and CDR2 are ENHRY and SYGVKD. This CDR3 contains 13 residues. V was trimmed by 3 bases and J by 2 bases, leaving 7 bases between them.

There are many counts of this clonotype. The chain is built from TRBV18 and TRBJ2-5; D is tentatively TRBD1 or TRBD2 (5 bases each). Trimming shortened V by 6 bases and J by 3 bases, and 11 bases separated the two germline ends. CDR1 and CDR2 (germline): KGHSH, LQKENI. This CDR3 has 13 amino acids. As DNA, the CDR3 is TGTGCCAGCTCGGGGACGGAGGAAGAGACCCAGTACTTC. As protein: CASSGTEEETQYF.

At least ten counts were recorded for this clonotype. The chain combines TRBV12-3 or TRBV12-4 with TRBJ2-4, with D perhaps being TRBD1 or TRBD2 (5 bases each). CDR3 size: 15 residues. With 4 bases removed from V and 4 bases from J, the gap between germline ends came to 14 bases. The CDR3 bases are TGTGCCAGCAGTTCCACCGGGTGGGGGAAAAACATTCAGTACTTC. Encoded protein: CASSSTGWGKNIQYF.

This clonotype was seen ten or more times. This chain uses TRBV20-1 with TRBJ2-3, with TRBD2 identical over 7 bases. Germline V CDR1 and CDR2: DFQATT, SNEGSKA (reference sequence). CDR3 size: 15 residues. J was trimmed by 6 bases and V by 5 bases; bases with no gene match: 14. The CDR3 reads CSAGKRGEQADTQYF. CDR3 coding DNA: TGCAGTGCTGGCAAACGGGGGGAACAGGCGGATACGCAGTATTTT.

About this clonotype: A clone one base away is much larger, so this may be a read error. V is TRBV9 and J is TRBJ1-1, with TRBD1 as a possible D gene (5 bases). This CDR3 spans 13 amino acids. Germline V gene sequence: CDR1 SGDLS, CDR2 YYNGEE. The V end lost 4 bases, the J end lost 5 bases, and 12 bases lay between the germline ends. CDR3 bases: TGTGCCAGCAGCCCCAAAGGGGCGACTGAAGCTTTCTTT. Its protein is CASSPKGATEAFF.

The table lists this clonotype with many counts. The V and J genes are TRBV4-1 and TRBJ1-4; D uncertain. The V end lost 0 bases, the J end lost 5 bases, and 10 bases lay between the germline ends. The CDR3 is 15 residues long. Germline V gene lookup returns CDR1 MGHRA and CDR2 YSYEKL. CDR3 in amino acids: CASSQDLGKNEKLFF. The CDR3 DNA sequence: TGCGCCAGCAGCCAAGATCTCGGGAAGAATGAAAAACTGTTTTTT.

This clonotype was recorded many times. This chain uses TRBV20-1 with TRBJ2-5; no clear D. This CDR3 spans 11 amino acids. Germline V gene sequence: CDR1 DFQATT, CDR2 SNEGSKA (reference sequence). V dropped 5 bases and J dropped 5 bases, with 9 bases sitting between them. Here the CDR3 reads CSAVSWETQYF. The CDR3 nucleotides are TGCAGTGCTGTCTCCTGGGAGACCCAGTACTTC.

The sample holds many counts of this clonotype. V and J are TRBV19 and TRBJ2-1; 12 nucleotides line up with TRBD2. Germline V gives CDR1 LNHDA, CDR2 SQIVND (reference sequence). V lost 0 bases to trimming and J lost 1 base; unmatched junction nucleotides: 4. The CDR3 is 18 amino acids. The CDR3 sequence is CASSIDGGLAGSYNEQFF. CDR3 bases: TGTGCCAGTAGTATAGATGGAGGACTAGCGGGATCCTACAATGAGCAGTTCTTC.

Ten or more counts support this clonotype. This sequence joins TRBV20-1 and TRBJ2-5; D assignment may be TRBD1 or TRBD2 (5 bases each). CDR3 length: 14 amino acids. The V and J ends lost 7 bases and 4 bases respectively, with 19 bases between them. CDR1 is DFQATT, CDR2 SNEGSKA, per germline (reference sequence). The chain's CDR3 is CSVAQSGTPETQYF. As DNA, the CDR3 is TGCAGTGTCGCCCAGTCGGGGACCCCAGAGACCCAGTACTTC.

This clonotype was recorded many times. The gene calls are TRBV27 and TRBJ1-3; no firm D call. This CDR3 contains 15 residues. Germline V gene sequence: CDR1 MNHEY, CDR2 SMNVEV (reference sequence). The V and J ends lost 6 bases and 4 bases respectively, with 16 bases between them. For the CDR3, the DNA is TGTGCCAGCAGGGAGGGCAGCTCGACCGGAAACACCATATATTTT. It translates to CASREGSSTGNTIYF.

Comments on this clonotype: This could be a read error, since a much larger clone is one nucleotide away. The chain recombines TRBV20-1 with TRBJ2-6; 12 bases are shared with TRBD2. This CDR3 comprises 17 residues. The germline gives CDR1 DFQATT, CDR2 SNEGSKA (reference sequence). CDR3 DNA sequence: TGCAGTGCCCGGACTAGCGGGACGCACTCTGGGGCCAAAGTCCTGACTTTC. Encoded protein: CSARTSGTHSGAKVLTF.

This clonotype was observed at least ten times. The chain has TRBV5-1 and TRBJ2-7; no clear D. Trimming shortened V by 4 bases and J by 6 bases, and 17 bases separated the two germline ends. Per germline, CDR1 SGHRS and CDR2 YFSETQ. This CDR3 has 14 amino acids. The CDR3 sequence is CASSGIPKGIEQYF. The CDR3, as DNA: TGCGCCAGCAGCGGAATACCCAAAGGAATCGAGCAGTACTTC.

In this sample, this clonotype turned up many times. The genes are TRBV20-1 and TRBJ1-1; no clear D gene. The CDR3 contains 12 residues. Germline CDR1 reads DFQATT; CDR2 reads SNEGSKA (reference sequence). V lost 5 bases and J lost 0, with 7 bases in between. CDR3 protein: CSAEHVNTEAFF. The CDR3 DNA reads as TGCAGTGCTGAGCACGTGAACACTGAAGCTTTCTTT.

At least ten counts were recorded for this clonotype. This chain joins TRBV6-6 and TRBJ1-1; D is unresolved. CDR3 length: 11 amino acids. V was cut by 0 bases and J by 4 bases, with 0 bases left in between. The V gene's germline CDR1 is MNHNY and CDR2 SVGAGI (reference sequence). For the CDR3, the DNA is TGTGCCAGCAGTTACTCCACTGAAGCTTTCTTT. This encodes CASSYSTEAFF.

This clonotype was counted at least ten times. The CDR3 loop reads CAISESLAGKETQYF. CDR3 DNA sequence: TGTGCCATCAGTGAGTCCCTAGCGGGGAAAGAGACCCAGTACTTC. V usage is TRBV10-3 and J usage is TRBJ2-5; 9 bases map to TRBD2. The CDR3 has 15 amino acids. Germline CDR1 ENHRY, CDR2 SYGVKD. The trim removed 0 bases at V and 3 bases at J, leaving 2 bases unmatched.

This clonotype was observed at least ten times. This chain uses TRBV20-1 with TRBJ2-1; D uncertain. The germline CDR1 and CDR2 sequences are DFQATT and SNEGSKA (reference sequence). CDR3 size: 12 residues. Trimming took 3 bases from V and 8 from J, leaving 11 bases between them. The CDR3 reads CSASDKGDEQFF. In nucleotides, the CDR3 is TGCAGTGCTAGCGACAAGGGCGATGAGCAGTTCTTC.

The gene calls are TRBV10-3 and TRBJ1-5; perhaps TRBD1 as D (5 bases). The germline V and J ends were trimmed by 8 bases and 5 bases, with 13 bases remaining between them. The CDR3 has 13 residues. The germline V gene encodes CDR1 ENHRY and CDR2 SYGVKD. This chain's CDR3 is CAIRDGNYQPQHF. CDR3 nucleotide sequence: TGTGCCATCCGGGACGGGAACTATCAGCCCCAGCATTTT.

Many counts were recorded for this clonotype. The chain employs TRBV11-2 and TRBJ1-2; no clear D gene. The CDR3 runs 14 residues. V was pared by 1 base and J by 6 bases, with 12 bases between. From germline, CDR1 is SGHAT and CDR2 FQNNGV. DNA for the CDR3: TGTGCCAGCAGCTTAGCGTGGGGAACTAATGGCTACACCTTC. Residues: CASSLAWGTNGYTF.

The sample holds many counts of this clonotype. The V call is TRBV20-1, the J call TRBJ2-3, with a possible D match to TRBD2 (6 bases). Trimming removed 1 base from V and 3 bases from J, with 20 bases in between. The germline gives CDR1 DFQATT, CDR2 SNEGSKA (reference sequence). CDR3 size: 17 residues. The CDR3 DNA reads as TGCAGTGCTAGAGCTTCTTTGGGGCGGGGAATAACAGATACGCAGTATTTT. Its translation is CSARASLGRGITDTQYF.

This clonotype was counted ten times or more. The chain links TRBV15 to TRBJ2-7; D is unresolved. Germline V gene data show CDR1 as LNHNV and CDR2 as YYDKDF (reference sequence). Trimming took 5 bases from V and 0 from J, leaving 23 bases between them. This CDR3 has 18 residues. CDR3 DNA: TGTGCCACCAGCCCTAGTTCCCCCTCCGCCGCTTCCTCCTACGAGCAGTACTTC. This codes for CATSPSSPSAASSYEQYF.

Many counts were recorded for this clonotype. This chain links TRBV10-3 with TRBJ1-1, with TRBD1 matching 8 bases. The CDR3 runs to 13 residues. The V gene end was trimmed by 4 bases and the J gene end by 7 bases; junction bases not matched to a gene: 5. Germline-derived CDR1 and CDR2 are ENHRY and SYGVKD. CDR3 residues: CAISGQGAVEAFF. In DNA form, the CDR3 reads TGTGCCATCAGTGGGCAGGGGGCAGTTGAAGCTTTCTTT.

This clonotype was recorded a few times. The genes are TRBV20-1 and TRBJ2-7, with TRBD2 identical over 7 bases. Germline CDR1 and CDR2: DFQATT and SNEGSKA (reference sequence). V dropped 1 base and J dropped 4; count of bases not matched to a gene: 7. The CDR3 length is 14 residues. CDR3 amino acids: CSARGGGITYEQYF. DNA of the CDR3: TGCAGTGCTAGAGGGGGAGGGATCACGTACGAGCAGTACTTC.

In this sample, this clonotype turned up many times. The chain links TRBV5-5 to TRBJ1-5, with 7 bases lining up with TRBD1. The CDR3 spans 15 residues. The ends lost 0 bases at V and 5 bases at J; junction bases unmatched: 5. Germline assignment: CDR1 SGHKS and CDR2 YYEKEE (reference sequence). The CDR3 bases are TGTGCCAGCAGCTTGGAGGGGGCTGGGGATCAGCCCCAGCATTTT. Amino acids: CASSLEGAGDQPQHF.